This paragraph reports one T cell receptor (beta chain). Its antigen is unidentified. MiXCR was run by TCRdb on the reads, yielding one entry per CDR3 protein. Found here are 450,000 to 650,000 distinct CDR3 sequences, around 27% of them singletons; the top ten hold about 12%. This sample was taken from a study of T cell repertoires in cytomegalovirus infection. Study-wide background: The public TCR beta signatures pointed to both CMV infection and matching HLA type. Points from the study as a whole: The ex vivo response was dominated by HLA-C-restricted CMV-specific TCR beta clonotypes. Using cumulative public TCR beta family frequency, the authors identified those who carried CMV together with the relevant HLA.

There are 16 residues in the CDR3. After removal of 4 bases from V and 6 bases from J, the junction contained 10 bases not matched to a gene. This TCR was sampled from a human donor in good health (CMV status not recorded). Some clones in this sample may be carry-over from other donors' samples. The sequencing input was PBMCs. V and J are TRBV12-3 or TRBV12-4 and TRBJ2-3; 10 bases align to TRBD2. The CDR3 sequence: CASSSPQREGLDTQYF. The CDR3 bases are TGTGCCAGCAGTTCTCCGCAGCGGGAGGGCCTGGATACGCAGTATTTT.